Each of the 30 T cell receptor beta chains below was sequenced from the same sample in a study of blood T cell repertoires in COVID-19. Generated by immunoSEQ multiplex PCR, the TCRdb table keeps only in-frame clones and is missing some. The data show some 300,000 clones, nearly 90% seen once. The sample consisted of peripheral blood. These receptors originate from a woman aged 40-49 years with COVID-19, enrolled during active disease.

This clone was seen a few times. The V gene is TRBV7-3, the J gene TRBJ1-1, with a possible D match to TRBD1 (6 bases). V was clipped by 0 bases and J by 0 bases, with 8 bases between them. This CDR3 comprises 15 residues. The germline CDR1 and CDR2 sequences are SGHTA and FQGTGA. The CDR3 sequence: CASSLTQGMNTEAFF. The CDR3 bases are TGTGCCAGCAGCTTAACCCAGGGGATGAACACTGAAGCTTTCTTT.

The chain has TRBV5-4 and TRBJ1-3; no definite D call. This CDR3 region has 13 residues. The germline V gene has CDR1 SGHNT and CDR2 YYREEE (reference sequence). The V end was cut by 5 bases, the J end by 0 bases, with 6 bases between. CDR3 nucleotides: TGTGCCAGCAGTTCAGGCTCTGGAAACACCATATATTTT. It codes for CASSSGSGNTIYF. The full variable domain, in which reference TRBV5-4 and TRBJ1-3 provide the parts outside the CDR3, is ETGVTQSPTHLIKTRGQQVTLRCSSQSGHNTVSWYQQALGQGPQFIFQYYREEENGRGNFPPRFSGLQFPNYSSELNVNALELDDSALYLCASSSGSGNTIYFGEGSWLTVV.

The V call is TRBV7-2, the J call TRBJ2-7; the match to TRBD1 covers 8 bases. The CDR3 runs to 13 residues. CDR1 is SGHTA, CDR2 FQGNSA, per germline. Trimming cost V 4 bases and J 6 bases; bases outside gene matches: 5. Written as DNA, the CDR3 is TGTGCCAGCAGCTCTGACAGGGGCATCGAGCAGTACTTC. This sequence encodes CASSSDRGIEQYF.

About this clone itself: This CDR3 is also generated by other DNA sequences in the sample. The chain carries TRBV10-3 and TRBJ1-2; the match to TRBD1 covers 9 bases. The CDR3 is 13 residues long. The germline CDR1 and CDR2 sequences are ENHRY and SYGVKD. J lost 5 bases, V lost 2 bases, and 0 bases had no gene match. The DNA of the CDR3 is TGTGCCATCAGTGAGGGACAGGGGTATGGCTACACCTTC. Its translation: CAISEGQGYGYTF.

The rearrangement joins TRBV5-4 to TRBJ1-5; D uncertain. Looked up from germline, CDR1 is SGHNT and CDR2 is YYREEE (reference sequence). The V end was cut by 0 bases, the J end by 11 bases, with 21 bases between. This CDR3 has 16 residues. CDR3 loop: CASSLDPGQSFLSQHF. The CDR3 DNA sequence: TGTGCCAGCAGCTTGGATCCAGGCCAATCTTTTCTCTCCCAGCATTTT.

This sequence joins TRBV6-2 or TRBV6-3 and TRBJ1-2, with TRBD1 matching 9 bases. The CDR3 extends over 13 amino acids. The V segment lost 3 bases and the J segment 7 bases; nucleotides outside the gene matches: 3. Germline V gene sequence: CDR1 MNHEY, CDR2 SVGEGT. The CDR3 is CASSYGTGSGYTF. The CDR3, as DNA: TGTGCCAGCAGTTATGGGACAGGGAGTGGCTACACCTTC.

This sequence joins TRBV6-5 and TRBJ2-5, with a weak D call TRBD2 (6 bases). The V gene lost 4 bases and the J gene lost 5 bases, with 14 bases spanning the gap. The CDR3 is 14 residues long. Looked up from germline, CDR1 is MNHEY and CDR2 is SVGAGI. CDR3 region: CASSSRVEGETQYF. CDR3 DNA sequence: TGTGCCAGCAGTTCTCGGGTGGAGGGGGAGACCCAGTACTTC.

This rearrangement joins TRBV9 to TRBJ1-4, with TRBD1 as a possible D gene (6 bases). Looked up from germline, CDR1 is SGDLS and CDR2 is YYNGEE. V was clipped by 0 bases and J by 6 bases, with 18 bases between them. The CDR3 has 17 residues. The CDR3 DNA follows: TGTGCCAGCAGCGTAGGTGGGGGCCCCACCTTCGATGAAAAACTGTTTTTT. It specifies CASSVGGGPTFDEKLFF.

The rearrangement joins TRBV5-4 to TRBJ1-6; TRBD1 is a possible D gene (5 bases). This CDR3 has 17 amino acids. Trimming pared 3 bases from V and 7 bases from J, leaving 20 bases between. Germline V lookup: CDR1 SGHNT, CDR2 YYREEE (reference sequence). The chain's CDR3 is CASSSPTENRKNSPLHF. The CDR3 DNA is TGTGCCAGCAGCTCGCCGACAGAAAATAGAAAAAATTCACCCCTCCACTTT.

V gene TRBV30 combines with J gene TRBJ1-6; a possible D gene is TRBD1 (6 bases). The CDR3 contains 14 residues. V was cut by 3 bases and J by 9 bases, with 15 bases left in between. CDR1 and CDR2 (germline): GTSNPN, SVGIG (reference sequence). The CDR3 bases are TGTGCCTGGAGAGCGGGGGGCGCGGGTTCACCCCTCCACTTT. This sequence encodes CAWRAGGAGSPLHF. The entire variable domain, with the rest obtained from reference TRBV30 and TRBJ1-6, is as follows: SQTIHQWPATLVQPVGSPLSLECTVEGTSNPNLYWYRQAAGRGLQLLFYSVGIGQISSEVPQNLSASRPQDRQFILSSKKLLLSDSGFYLCAWRAGGAGSPLHFGNGTRLTVT.

This sequence joins TRBV5-8 and TRBJ2-2; 10 bases fit TRBD1. There are 17 residues in the CDR3. Trimming took 3 bases from V and 1 from J; bases not matched to a gene: 6. Germline CDR1 is SGHTS and CDR2 is YDEGEE. CDR3 in DNA: TGTGCCAGCAGCTATCCCGGGACAGGGGAGAACACCGGGGAGCTGTTTTTT. As protein: CASSYPGTGENTGELFF.

The chain carries TRBV29-1 and TRBJ2-5; 8 positions agree with TRBD2. In germline, CDR1 is SQVTM, CDR2 ANQGSEA. V dropped 7 bases and J dropped 5; count of bases not matched to a gene: 9. There are 13 residues in the CDR3. Here the CDR3 DNA reads TGCAGCGGCAGCGGGGGCGGTTGGGAGACCCAGTACTTC. It yields the protein CSGSGGGWETQYF.

The chain combines TRBV28 with TRBJ1-1; perhaps TRBD1 as D (5 bases). Germline lookup yields CDR1 MDHEN and CDR2 SYDVKM. V was pared by 7 bases and J by 10 bases, with 16 bases between. This CDR3 is 12 amino acids long. CDR3 DNA sequence: TGTGCCAGCACCCAGGGTGTGGGGGGAGCTTTCTTT. Translation: CASTQGVGGAFF.

Turning to this clone: At one of its ends the junction is not consistent with the germline gene, which may arise from a read error. The chain combines TRBV7-7 with TRBJ2-2; TRBD2 agrees at 9 bases. The V gene's germline CDR1 is SSHAT and CDR2 FNYEAQ (reference sequence). CDR3 length equals 17 residues. The CDR3 nucleotides read TGTGCTAGCAGCTTAGGGGCGGGAGGGCCCGGCACCGGGGAGCTGTTTTTT. It translates to CASSLGAGGPGTGELFF.

V usage is TRBV11-3 and J usage is TRBJ2-1; 8 positions match TRBD2. This CDR3 contains 14 residues. Germline-derived CDR1 and CDR2 are SGHNT and YENEEA. The ends lost 1 base at V and 10 bases at J; junction bases unmatched: 6. The CDR3 protein is CASSLAGGPSEQFF. CDR3 sequence (DNA): TGTGCCAGCAGCTTAGCGGGAGGGCCCTCAGAGCAGTTCTTC.

The V call is TRBV13, the J call TRBJ1-6; weak D call: TRBD1 (6 bases). The CDR3 spans 14 residues. Germline CDR1 is PRHDT and CDR2 is FYEKMQ (reference sequence). V gave up 5 bases and J gave up 7 bases, with 12 bases separating them. The CDR3 DNA is TGTGCCAGCAGCCTTACAGGGTACAATTCACCCCTCCACTTT. Translating it yields CASSLTGYNSPLHF.

This clone was seen a handful of times. Other DNA sequences in the same sample also yield this CDR3. V gene TRBV18 combines with J gene TRBJ1-1, with D possibly being TRBD1 (6 bases). The CDR3 extends over 15 amino acids. V was shortened by 3 bases and J by 1 base, with 12 bases between the two germline ends. In germline, CDR1 is KGHSH, CDR2 LQKENI. The CDR3 nucleotides read TGTGCCAGCTCACCGCAACAGGGAAGGAACACTGAAGCTTTCTTT. This sequence encodes CASSPQQGRNTEAFF.

The CDR3 nucleotides are TGTGCCATCAGTGAGTCGGGAGGGGCCTACAATGAGCAGTTCTTC. Translating gives CAISESGGAYNEQFF. The chain uses TRBV10-3 and TRBJ2-1; 7 nucleotides match TRBD2. V dropped 0 bases and J dropped 2; count of bases not matched to a gene: 1. Germline V CDR1 and CDR2: ENHRY, SYGVKD. The CDR3 runs 15 residues.

This clone came up a few times. The V call is TRBV7-3, the J call TRBJ1-2; TRBD1 might be the D (6 bases). From germline, CDR1 is SGHTA and CDR2 FQGTGA. With 5 bases removed from V and 8 bases from J, the gap between germline ends came to 18 bases. The CDR3 runs to 14 residues. The CDR3 coding sequence is TGTGCCAGCAGCCGAGGGACACCCGGGCTAGGCTACACCTTC. Translating it yields CASSRGTPGLGYTF.

The chain recombines TRBV19 with TRBJ1-2, with a possible D match to TRBD1 (5 bases). Germline CDR1 and CDR2: LNHDA and SQIVND (reference sequence). The V gene lost 5 bases and the J gene lost 8 bases, with 21 bases spanning the gap. The CDR3 contains 15 residues. The CDR3 spells CASSQAGRLRIGYTF. The CDR3, as DNA: TGTGCCAGTAGTCAAGCGGGACGTCTAAGGATCGGCTACACCTTC.

The J gene is TRBJ2-5, the V gene TRBV6-6; 14 positions match TRBD2. The CDR3 has 15 amino acids. Trimming removed 6 bases from V and 5 bases from J; junction bases left unmatched: 5. From germline, CDR1 is MNHNY and CDR2 SVGAGI (reference sequence). The CDR3 DNA reads TGTGCCAGCAGGACTAGCGGGGGGGCCGGGGAGACCCAGTACTTC. This codes for CASRTSGGAGETQYF.

The chain uses TRBV13 and TRBJ1-3; D is unresolved. Per germline, CDR1 PRHDT and CDR2 FYEKMQ (reference sequence). The CDR3 loop spans 15 amino acids. V was cut by 4 bases and J by 2 bases, with 12 bases left in between. CDR3 bases: TGTGCCAGCAGCTCCCGGCCTCAGGCTGGAAACACCATATATTTT. This codes for CASSSRPQAGNTIYF.

The V gene is TRBV27, the J gene TRBJ1-1; D perhaps matches TRBD1 (6 bases). The CDR3 sequence is 14 residues long. Germline CDR1 is MNHEY and CDR2 is SMNVEV (reference sequence). Trimming removed 5 bases from V and 7 bases from J, with 17 bases in between. In DNA, the CDR3 is TGTGCCAGCAGTCGACTGGGGGGGGCAAGTGAAGCTTTCTTT. As protein: CASSRLGGASEAFF.

In this sample, this clone turned up once. The rearrangement uses TRBV28 and TRBJ1-2; TRBD1 matches 7 bases. Per germline, CDR1 MDHEN and CDR2 SYDVKM. V gave up 3 bases and J gave up 4 bases; unmatched junction bases: 5. The CDR3 is 14 amino acids. The chain's CDR3 is CASSLAGGSYGYTF. CDR3 coding DNA: TGTGCCAGCAGTTTGGCAGGGGGTAGCTATGGCTACACCTTC.

The rearrangement uses TRBV6-2 or TRBV6-3 and TRBJ1-1, with 9 nucleotides matching TRBD1. The junction had 7 bases not matched to a gene; V was cut back by 2 bases and J by 0 bases. The CDR3 sequence is 17 residues long. Germline CDR1 MNHEY, CDR2 SVGEGT. In DNA, the CDR3 is TGTGCCAGCAGTTACGGTCGGGACAGGGTCTTGAACACTGAAGCTTTCTTT. It specifies CASSYGRDRVLNTEAFF.

The chain combines TRBV9 with TRBJ2-2, with 11 bases aligning to TRBD2. V lost 4 bases, J lost 6 bases, and 8 bases stayed unmatched. The CDR3 is 16 amino acids. The germline gives CDR1 SGDLS, CDR2 YYNGEE. The CDR3 reads CASSSKGTSGSGELFF. CDR3 coding DNA: TGTGCCAGCAGCTCAAAAGGGACTAGCGGTTCCGGGGAGCTGTTTTTT. Combining the CDR3 with reference TRBV9 and TRBJ2-2 gives the whole variable domain DSGVTQTPKHLITATGQRVTLRCSPRSGDLSVYWYQQSLDQGLQFLIQYYNGEERAKGNILERFSAQQFPDLHSELNLSSLELGDSALYFCASSSKGTSGSGELFFGEGSRLTVL.

The genes are TRBV28 and TRBJ1-2; 8 nucleotides agree with TRBD1. CDR1 and CDR2 (germline): MDHEN, SYDVKM. V dropped 4 bases and J dropped 3; count of bases not matched to a gene: 7. This CDR3 has 15 amino acids. The CDR3 reads CASSSYQGAYYGYTF. CDR3 in DNA: TGTGCCAGCAGTTCGTATCAGGGGGCCTACTATGGCTACACCTTC.

The CDR3 region has the DNA TGTGCCAGCAGCTTATTGGAGGGGCGGTCCACAGATACGCAGTATTTT. It yields the protein CASSLLEGRSTDTQYF. The chain couples TRBV5-5 to TRBJ2-3, with D tentatively TRBD2 (6 bases). CDR3 size: 16 residues. V was shortened by 2 bases and J by 2 bases, with 15 bases between the two germline ends. Germline V gene sequence: CDR1 SGHKS, CDR2 YYEKEE (reference sequence). Supplemented by reference TRBV5-5 and TRBJ2-3, the full variable domain reads DAGVTQSPTHLIKTRGQQVTLRCSPISGHKSVSWYQQVLGQGPQFIFQYYEKEERGRGNFPDRFSARQFPNYSSELNVNALLLGDSALYLCASSLLEGRSTDTQYFGPGTRLTVL.

The chain carries TRBV18 and TRBJ1-2; TRBD1 might be the D (5 bases). The CDR3 is 20 amino acids. The germline V gene encodes CDR1 KGHSH and CDR2 LQKENI. Trimming stripped 6 bases from V and 3 bases from J, with 32 bases between. The CDR3 coding sequence is TGTGCCAGCTCCCAACAGCAGTTAGGACACCCCCAACCACGGGACTATGGCTACACCTTC. This gives the protein CASSQQQLGHPQPRDYGYTF.

The V gene is TRBV2, the J gene TRBJ2-3; TRBD2 agrees at 7 bases. After removal of 6 bases from V and 0 bases from J, the junction contained 3 bases not matched to a gene. The V gene's germline CDR1 is SNHLY and CDR2 FYNNEI. The CDR3 has 14 residues. CDR3 amino acids: CASSALASTDTQYF. The DNA of the CDR3 is TGTGCCAGCAGCGCACTAGCGAGCACAGATACGCAGTATTTT. Full variable domain (rest looked up from reference TRBV2 and TRBJ2-3): EPEVTQTPSHQVTQMGQEVILRCVPISNHLYFYWYRQILGQKVEFLVSFYNNEISEKSEIFDDQFSVERPDGSNFTLKIRSTKLEDSAMYFCASSALASTDTQYFGPGTRLTVL.